This passage covers 32 T cell receptor beta chains from one sample sequenced in a study of CD8+CD57+ T cells in acquired aplastic anemia. Genomic DNA, the template, was used for profiling of the TCR beta VDJ and CDR3. TCRdb redid the calling of the reads with MiXCR, one entry per CDR3 protein. Among 450,000 to 600,000 distinct CDR3 sequences listed, around 33% were seen once. Selection for sequencing was limited to patients who had shown CD8+CD57+ cell expansion by flow cytometry. Sample: sorted CD4+, CD8+, or CD8+CD57+ T cells (not recorded which) from PBMCs. The receptors were gathered from a human donor with aplastic anemia.

This clonotype was seen a handful of times. The rearrangement uses TRBV4-1 and TRBJ1-2; 10 bases map to TRBD1. Trimming at V came to 3 bases and at J to 4 bases, leaving 8 bases not matched to a gene. This CDR3 has 16 amino acids. Germline V gene data show CDR1 as MGHRA and CDR2 as YSYEKL. The CDR3 DNA sequence: TGCGCCAGCAGCCAGCATACGGGACAGGGGTCCTATGGCTACACCTTC. It specifies CASSQHTGQGSYGYTF.

The chain recombines TRBV5-1 with TRBJ2-1; TRBD1 matches 8 bases. Germline V gene sequence: CDR1 SGHRS, CDR2 YFSETQ. The CDR3 runs to 15 residues. J gave up 7 bases and V 2 bases, and 8 bases lay outside the gene matches. CDR3 sequence: CASSLLGQVRNEQFF. CDR3 in DNA: TGCGCCAGCAGCTTATTGGGACAGGTCCGAAATGAGCAGTTCTTC.

This clonotype was found many times. The chain links TRBV19 to TRBJ1-2; 7 nucleotides match TRBD1. Looked up from germline, CDR1 is LNHDA and CDR2 is SQIVND (reference sequence). J was trimmed by 5 bases and V by 2 bases; bases with no gene match: 11. This CDR3 contains 16 residues. CDR3 in amino acids: CASSIREGADGYGYTF. The CDR3 DNA follows: TGTGCCAGTAGTATACGAGAGGGGGCGGATGGGTATGGCTACACCTTC.

This clonotype was seen repeatedly, ten times or more. The genes are TRBV7-9 and TRBJ1-6; 7 bases line up with TRBD1. CDR1 and CDR2 (germline): SEHNR, FQNEAQ (reference sequence). Losses at the gene ends were 5 bases for V and 6 bases for J; bases not matched to a gene: 4. The CDR3 loop spans 14 amino acids. CDR3 in DNA: TGTGCCAGCAGCGCTGGGACAGCTAATTCACCCCTCCACTTT. Protein: CASSAGTANSPLHF.

The chain carries TRBV5-6 and TRBJ1-5; D not resolved. The CDR3 has 15 amino acids. Germline V gene data show CDR1 as SGHDT and CDR2 as YYEEEE. Trimming pared 3 bases from V and 2 bases from J, leaving 12 bases between. The CDR3 nucleotides read TGTGCCAGCAGCTCGGGCCCGACGGGCAATCAGCCCCAGCATTTT. Residues: CASSSGPTGNQPQHF.

This clonotype has a count of ten or more. V usage is TRBV12-3 or TRBV12-4 and J usage is TRBJ1-2; D is ambiguous. The V gene lost 4 bases and the J gene lost 7 bases, with 13 bases spanning the gap. This CDR3 contains 13 residues. CDR3 in DNA: TGTGCCAGCAGTTCCGGATTTGCCGCTGGCTACACCTTC. Its translation is CASSSGFAAGYTF.

The chain combines TRBV10-3 with TRBJ1-6; TRBD1 agrees at 8 bases. The trim removed 6 bases at V and 3 bases at J, leaving 7 bases unmatched. Germline V CDR1 and CDR2: ENHRY, SYGVKD. The CDR3 covers 16 residues. CDR3 amino acids: CAIRGTGLFYNSPLHF. As DNA, the CDR3 is TGTGCCATCAGAGGGACAGGCCTTTTCTATAATTCACCCCTCCACTTT.

This clonotype has at least ten counts. The junction departs from the called germline gene at one end, perhaps through a read error. This chain links TRBV7-2 with TRBJ2-7, with 10 positions matching TRBD2. CDR3 length: 15 amino acids. Germline loops: CDR1 SGHTA, CDR2 FQGNSA. The CDR3 nucleotides are TGTGCCAGCAGCTTAGCCTCCTCGCTAGCGGGAGACCCGAGCTTC. Amino acid sequence: CASSLASSLAGDPSF.

In its sample, this clonotype was seen a few times. Since no conserved phenylalanine or tryptophan closes the CDR3, a read error is the likely cause. CDR3 sequence (DNA): TGTGCCAGCAGCGTAGTGGATGCCTACAATGAGCAGTTCCTC. Its protein is CASSVVDAYNEQFL. The chain combines TRBV9 with TRBJ2-1; no clear D. The CDR3 loop spans 14 amino acids. V was shortened by 0 bases and J by 2 bases, with 6 bases between the two germline ends. From germline, CDR1 is SGDLS and CDR2 YYNGEE.

This clonotype has a count of ten or more. This chain links TRBV20-1 with TRBJ2-7; D unresolved. Germline CDR1 reads DFQATT; CDR2 reads SNEGSKA (reference sequence). The CDR3 runs to 13 residues. Trimming cost V 3 bases and J 0 bases, with 9 bases left between them. In DNA, the CDR3 is TGCAGTGCTAGTTACACGAGCTCCTACGAGCAGTACTTC. This gives the protein CSASYTSSYEQYF.

This clonotype was detected many times. V usage is TRBV7-3 and J usage is TRBJ2-7, with a weak D call TRBD1 (6 bases). From germline, CDR1 is SGHTA and CDR2 FQGTGA. Trimming left V 5 bases short and J 1 base short, with 12 bases between. This CDR3 has 14 residues. The CDR3 loop is CASSPYQGSYEQYF. CDR3 DNA: TGTGCCAGCAGCCCGTATCAGGGGTCCTACGAGCAGTACTTC.

A remark on this clonotype: Given a much more abundant clone one base away, this may be a read error. CDR3 nucleotide sequence: TGTGCCAGCAGCCGAGAAACCGTCTCCTTC. Translating gives CASSRETVSF. The chain links TRBV14 to TRBJ1-2; D is ambiguous. The CDR3 totals 10 residues. CDR1 is SGHDN, CDR2 FVKESK, per germline.

The chain combines TRBV5-1 with TRBJ1-2; D not resolved. The germline CDR1 and CDR2 sequences are SGHRS and YFSETQ. Trimming left V 5 bases short and J 3 bases short, with 20 bases between. This CDR3 has 16 amino acids. The CDR3 coding sequence is TGCGCCAGCAGACCTCCAACGGCTAAGCAAGACTATGGCTACACCTTC. Protein sequence: CASRPPTAKQDYGYTF.

This clonotype showed up many times. The J gene is TRBJ2-5, the V gene TRBV29-1, with 10 bases aligning to TRBD2. Germline values: CDR1 SQVTM, CDR2 ANQGSEA. The V gene end was trimmed by 4 bases and the J gene end by 1 base; junction bases not matched to a gene: 3. The CDR3 has 14 amino acids. The CDR3 DNA is TGCAGCGTTGTAGCGGGAGGACTCCAAGAGACCCAGTACTTC. Its protein is CSVVAGGLQETQYF.

Ten or more counts support this clonotype. CDR3 DNA sequence: TGTGCCAGTAGTACGTATTCCGGGACCCCCTCCTACGAGCAGTACTTC. Translating gives CASSTYSGTPSYEQYF. The J gene is TRBJ2-7, the V gene TRBV19; either TRBD1 or TRBD2 may supply D (5 bases each). Trimming pared 4 bases from V and 0 bases from J, leaving 16 bases between. The V gene's germline CDR1 is LNHDA and CDR2 SQIVND (reference sequence). This CDR3 contains 16 residues.

This clonotype has at least ten counts. The V call is TRBV2, the J call TRBJ1-6; the D gene is possibly TRBD1 (5 bases). The CDR3 has 13 amino acids. Trimming removed 2 bases at V and 9 bases at J, with 8 bases between. CDR1 SNHLY and CDR2 FYNNEI come from the germline V gene. CDR3 coding DNA: TGTGCCAGCAGTGAAATGGGGGGTTCACCCCTCCACTTT. As protein: CASSEMGGSPLHF.

On this clonotype: A single base separates this from a much larger clone, so it may be a read error. Here the CDR3 omits its conserved ending phenylalanine or tryptophan, so a read error is the likely source. The chain has TRBV11-2 and TRBJ2-7; TRBD2 is a possible D gene (6 bases). CDR1 SGHAT and CDR2 FQNNGV come from the germline V gene. V lost 6 bases and J 6 bases, leaving 18 bases between the germline ends. The CDR3 loop spans 14 amino acids. The CDR3: CASSPGTGGGEQYL. CDR3 sequence (DNA): TGTGCCAGCAGTCCAGGGACTGGCGGCGGCGAGCAGTACCTC.

This chain uses TRBV7-7 with TRBJ2-3, with TRBD2 as a possible D gene (5 bases). This CDR3 contains 13 residues. V gave up 8 bases and J gave up 1 base, with 10 bases separating them. Germline CDR1 reads SSHAT; CDR2 reads FNYEAQ (reference sequence). The CDR3, as DNA: TGTGCCAGCGGACGGGGAGGCACAGATACGCAGTATTTT. This gives the protein CASGRGGTDTQYF.

This clonotype was found many times. The chain has TRBV7-3 and TRBJ2-7; D gene ambiguous. V was pared by 5 bases and J by 4 bases, with 6 bases between. Germline CDR1 is SGHTA and CDR2 is FQGTGA. This CDR3 spans 11 amino acids. The CDR3 nucleotides read TGTGCCAGCAGCAACCGATACGAGCAGTACTTC. Amino acid sequence: CASSNRYEQYF.

In this sample, this clonotype turned up a few times. This chain links TRBV15 with TRBJ2-7; maybe TRBD2 (6 bases). Trimming removed 9 bases from V and 0 bases from J, with 15 bases in between. CDR1 and CDR2 (germline): LNHNV, YYDKDF (reference sequence). The CDR3 has 14 amino acids. CDR3 bases: TGTGCCACTTCGCCCGGGGGATTCTCCTACGAGCAGTACTTC. Its protein is CATSPGGFSYEQYF. Full variable domain (missing parts from reference TRBV15 and TRBJ2-7): DAMVIQNPRYQVTQFGKPVTLSCSQTLNHNVMYWYQQKSSQAPKLLFHYYDKDFNNEADTPDNFQSRRPNTSFCFLDIRSPGLGDTAMYLCATSPGGFSYEQYFGPGTRLTVT.

The chain couples TRBV27 to TRBJ2-7; D is perhaps TRBD2 (6 bases). V lost 6 bases to trimming and J lost 5 bases, with 17 bases between them. Germline V gene data show CDR1 as MNHEY and CDR2 as SMNVEV (reference sequence). The CDR3 loop spans 14 amino acids. CDR3: CASSPRGGKDEQYF. Written as DNA, the CDR3 is TGTGCCAGCAGCCCCCGGGGAGGTAAGGACGAGCAGTACTTC.

A word on this clonotype: The junction does not match germline at one end; this may be a read error. This rearrangement joins TRBV12-3 or TRBV12-4 to TRBJ1-1, with unresolved D. The CDR3 length is 11 residues. In DNA form, the CDR3 reads TGTGCCAGCAGTCAACGTGCTGACCACATATGG. Amino acid sequence: CASSQRADHIW.

J is TRBJ1-6 and V is TRBV15; D may be TRBD1 (6 bases). Trimming shortened V by 3 bases and J by 8 bases, and 20 bases separated the two germline ends. This CDR3 comprises 17 residues. Germline V gives CDR1 LNHNV, CDR2 YYDKDF (reference sequence). The DNA of the CDR3 is TGTGCCACCAGCAGCTACTACAGGGCCCTATGGGATTCACCCCTCCACTTT. Protein product: CATSSYYRALWDSPLHF.

Note on this clonotype: This may come from a read error, since a much larger clone is one base off. The chain has TRBV20-1 and TRBJ1-6; D uncertain. CDR1 and CDR2 from the germline V gene are DFQATT and SNEGSKA (reference sequence). Trimming left V 6 bases short and J 9 bases short, with 18 bases between. This CDR3 has 14 residues. CDR3 protein: CSAQEPLDTSPLHF. CDR3 in DNA: TGCAGTGCCCAGGAACCCCTCGACACTTCACCCCTCCACTTT.

The V and J genes are TRBV20-1 and TRBJ2-7; 8 bases align to TRBD2. V lost 6 bases to trimming and J lost 3 bases; unmatched junction nucleotides: 10. Germline-derived CDR1 and CDR2 are DFQATT and SNEGSKA (reference sequence). There are 14 residues in the CDR3. The CDR3 spells CSATHPGLVYEQYF. The CDR3 DNA reads TGCAGTGCGACACATCCGGGACTAGTCTACGAGCAGTACTTC.

This clonotype was seen ten or more times. This chain joins TRBV20-1 and TRBJ1-1, with no clear D. V was cut by 3 bases and J by 1 base, with 6 bases left in between. The CDR3 runs 12 residues. Germline-derived CDR1 and CDR2 are DFQATT and SNEGSKA (reference sequence). The CDR3 DNA is TGCAGTGCTAGTTGGAGGAACACTGAAGCTTTCTTT. Translation gives CSASWRNTEAFF.

In this sample, this clonotype turned up a few times. The chain joins TRBV11-2 to TRBJ1-2; D is undetermined. The ends were cut back, 1 base at V and 8 bases at J, with 20 bases in the middle. Germline lookup yields CDR1 SGHAT and CDR2 FQNNGV. This CDR3 has 16 residues. The DNA for the CDR3 is TGTGCCAGCAGCTTAGTCCGGAGTGTTAAACCGGGAGGCTACACCTTC. Translation: CASSLVRSVKPGGYTF.

On this clonotype itself: No conserved phenylalanine or tryptophan is present at the end of the CDR3, so a read error is the likely explanation. This chain connects TRBV5-4 to TRBJ2-5, with 7 bases identical to TRBD2. Trimming cost V 5 bases and J 5 bases; bases outside gene matches: 9. The V gene's germline CDR1 is SGHNT and CDR2 YYREEE (reference sequence). The CDR3 runs 14 residues. This CDR3 reads CASRPGGLRETQYS. CDR3 bases: TGTGCCAGCAGGCCCGGGGGGTTGAGGGAGACCCAGTACTCC.

This clonotype was observed at least ten times. This sequence joins TRBV7-9 and TRBJ1-6; possibly TRBD1 for D (5 bases). This CDR3 is built from 15 residues. The germline CDR1 and CDR2 sequences are SEHNR and FQNEAQ (reference sequence). Trimming stripped 1 base from V and 7 bases from J, with 11 bases between. CDR3 sequence (DNA): TGTGCCAGCAGCTTAGTCAGTGGACAAAATTCACCCCTCCACTTT. It is translated as CASSLVSGQNSPLHF.

This clonotype was seen repeatedly, ten times or more. The gene calls are TRBV15 and TRBJ1-5, with unresolved D. The CDR3 runs to 15 residues. V was clipped by 4 bases and J by 1 base, with 11 bases between them. The germline V gene encodes CDR1 LNHNV and CDR2 YYDKDF (reference sequence). The CDR3: CATSTGSGSNQPQHF. The CDR3 coding sequence is TGTGCCACCAGCACCGGCTCCGGAAGCAATCAGCCCCAGCATTTT.

This clonotype came up a few times. This sequence joins TRBV20-1 and TRBJ2-7; D gene ambiguous. Germline loops: CDR1 DFQATT, CDR2 SNEGSKA (reference sequence). Trimming pared 5 bases from V and 2 bases from J, leaving 19 bases between. This CDR3 has 15 amino acids. The CDR3 loop reads CSAPSPATGTYEQYF. DNA of the CDR3: TGCAGTGCTCCTTCCCCGGCTACTGGAACCTACGAGCAGTACTTC.

There are many counts of this clonotype. V gene TRBV15 combines with J gene TRBJ2-7, with a tentative D call TRBD1 (6 bases). This CDR3 contains 16 residues. Germline CDR1 and CDR2: LNHNV and YYDKDF (reference sequence). Trimming took 1 base from V and 3 from J, leaving 16 bases between them. The CDR3 region is CATSRGKQGRFYEQYF. As DNA, the CDR3 is TGTGCCACCAGCAGAGGTAAACAGGGTCGGTTCTACGAGCAGTACTTC.